The T cell receptor beta chain described here comes from a study of shared clonotypes between healthy human individuals. For the study at large: Researchers assigned three CD4 naive, three CD4 memory, two CD8 naive and one CD8 memory plate to each donor.

Some clones are missing from TCRdb's copy, which holds only in-frame ones; the method was immunoSEQ multiplex PCR. The table has about 1.5 million clones, 95% to 99% seen once. The germline V gene encodes CDR1 SGHRS and CDR2 YFSETQ. The germline V and J ends were trimmed by 0 bases and 6 bases, with 11 bases remaining between them. CDR3 length: 14 residues. The genes are TRBV5-1 and TRBJ2-3, with TRBD2 as a possible D gene (6 bases). The sequence was collected from a man aged 25-45 years in good health. The sequenced sample consisted of naive CD4+ T cells sorted from blood. Stated subset: CD45RA+ positively selected. As DNA, the CDR3 is TGCGCCAGCAGCTTGGGACTAGAAGCTGATACGCAGTATTTT. Translated, it gives CASSLGLEADTQYF.